Below, one T cell receptor (beta chain) is given with its context. Generated by immunoSEQ multiplex PCR, the TCRdb table keeps only in-frame clones and is missing some. There are 250,000 to 400,000 clones in the sample; 70% to 90% occur only once, and roughly 5.2% lies in the top ten. The sample comes from a study of blood T cell repertoires in COVID-19. Study information: Acute and convalescent COVID-19 samples came from the United States, Italy and Spain. The cDNA or gDNA used as material had been derived from T cells, B-cell-depleted T cells, or PBMCs.

The recovered donors of Cohort 3 showed two negative PCRs, clearance, or symptom resolution. The CDR3 spans 18 residues. Trimming shortened V by 6 bases and J by 0 bases, and 23 bases separated the two germline ends. Germline V CDR1 and CDR2: PRHDT, FYEKMQ (reference sequence). V gene TRBV13 combines with J gene TRBJ1-1, with D perhaps TRBD1 (5 bases). The material sequenced was PBMCs or T cells enriched from blood (not recorded which). The TCR sequence derives from a woman in her twenties or thirties who had recovered from COVID-19. DNA of the CDR3: TGTGCCAGCAGTTCACCCTTCCGTTACGACAGCCTGAACACTGAAGCTTTCTTT. Translation gives CASSSPFRYDSLNTEAFF.